What follows are 17 T cell receptor beta chains derived from one specimen sequenced in a study of blood T cell repertoires in COVID-19. TCRdb keeps only in-frame clones here, not all; method: immunoSEQ multiplex PCR. The repertoire holds hundreds of thousands of clones, with about 88% as singletons. Sequencing used PBMCs or T cells enriched from blood (not recorded which). All receptors derive from a woman in her fifties or sixties who had recovered from COVID-19.

This chain joins TRBV5-4 and TRBJ2-7, with 11 bases that match TRBD2. The CDR3 has 16 residues. CDR1 and CDR2 from the germline V gene are SGHNT and YYREEE (reference sequence). With 6 bases clipped from V and 5 bases from J, the junction kept 13 bases outside the gene matches. CDR3 sequence reads: CASTGSLAGGGNEQYF. In nucleotides, the CDR3 is TGTGCCAGCACCGGATCATTAGCGGGAGGGGGTAACGAGCAGTACTTC.

This chain links TRBV12-3 or TRBV12-4 with TRBJ1-2; maybe TRBD1 (5 bases). The CDR3 loop spans 12 amino acids. The V gene lost 5 bases and the J gene lost 4 bases, with 8 bases spanning the gap. CDR3 nucleotides: TGTGCCAGCAGTGACAGACGCTATGGCTACACCTTC. Translation gives CASSDRRYGYTF.

The rearrangement links TRBV24-1 to TRBJ2-7; 10 nucleotides agree with TRBD1. V was pared by 3 bases and J by 5 bases, with 6 bases of the junction left unmatched. Germline V gene sequence: CDR1 KGHDR, CDR2 SFDVKD. The CDR3 extends over 15 amino acids. CDR3 sequence: CATSDGEGTGDEQYF. CDR3 sequence (DNA): TGTGCCACCAGTGATGGAGAGGGGACAGGGGACGAGCAGTACTTC.

CDR3 amino acids: CASSPQGGVRSGGYTF. Here the CDR3 DNA reads TGTGCCAGCAGCCCCCAGGGGGGAGTTCGTAGTGGGGGCTACACCTTC. V usage is TRBV7-2 and J usage is TRBJ1-2; TRBD1 matches 7 bases. Germline values: CDR1 SGHTA, CDR2 FQGNSA. The CDR3 is 16 amino acids. Losses at the gene ends were 5 bases for V and 8 bases for J; bases not matched to a gene: 17. Supplemented by reference TRBV7-2 and TRBJ1-2, the full variable domain reads GAGVSQSPSNKVTEKGKDVELRCDPISGHTALYWYRQSLGQGLEFLIYFQGNSAPDKSGLPSDRFSAERTGGSVSTLTIQRTQQEDSAVYLCASSPQGGVRSGGYTFGSGTRLTVV.

The rearrangement joins TRBV5-6 to TRBJ2-7, with a possible D match to TRBD1 (5 bases). Trimming cost V 0 bases and J 3 bases, with 13 bases left between them. From germline, CDR1 is SGHDT and CDR2 YYEEEE. This CDR3 spans 15 amino acids. The CDR3 spells CASSLETKGVYEQYF. The CDR3 DNA reads TGTGCCAGCAGCTTGGAGACGAAAGGGGTCTACGAGCAGTACTTC.

V is TRBV2 and J is TRBJ1-6; D uncertain. In germline, CDR1 is SNHLY, CDR2 FYNNEI. The V gene lost 6 bases and the J gene lost 0 bases, with 12 bases spanning the gap. This CDR3 is built from 16 residues. CDR3 residues: CASSPDWSSYNSPLHF. CDR3 in DNA: TGTGCCAGCAGCCCGGACTGGAGCTCCTATAATTCACCCCTCCACTTT.

The CDR3 sequence: CASSPTGGNQPQHF. Written as DNA, the CDR3 is TGTGCCAGCAGCCCCACAGGGGGGAATCAGCCCCAGCATTTT. The V call is TRBV6-2 or TRBV6-3, the J call TRBJ1-5, with 8 bases lining up with TRBD1. Trimming took 6 bases from V and 4 from J; bases not matched to a gene: 5. Germline loops: CDR1 MNHEY, CDR2 SVGEGT. This CDR3 has 14 residues.

J is TRBJ1-1 and V is TRBV14; D remains ambiguous. The CDR3 length is 14 residues. Germline V gives CDR1 SGHDN, CDR2 FVKESK. Trimming stripped 5 bases from V and 1 base from J, with 11 bases between. The DNA for the CDR3 is TGTGCCAGCAGCGAAACTGCATGGAACACTGAAGCTTTCTTT. Protein product: CASSETAWNTEAFF.

The chain has TRBV20-1 and TRBJ2-5; D uncertain. The CDR3 is 11 residues long. V lost 1 base, J lost 3 bases, and 3 bases lay in between. Germline CDR1 DFQATT, CDR2 SNEGSKA (reference sequence). The CDR3 reads CSARAEETQYF. CDR3 nucleotides: TGCAGTGCTAGAGCTGAAGAGACCCAGTACTTC.

The gene calls are TRBV4-1 and TRBJ2-3, with 10 bases aligning to TRBD1. Germline values: CDR1 MGHRA, CDR2 YSYEKL. This CDR3 region has 16 residues. Germline trimming cut 0 bases from V and 9 bases from J; bases unmatched to any gene: 9. CDR3 in DNA: TGCGCCAGCAGCCAAGAGGGACAGGGGTCTCTGGGCACGCAGTATTTT. It specifies CASSQEGQGSLGTQYF.

This sequence joins TRBV2 and TRBJ2-7; tentatively, D is TRBD1 (6 bases). Germline lookup yields CDR1 SNHLY and CDR2 FYNNEI. V lost 8 bases, J lost 3 bases, and 11 bases lay in between. The CDR3 is 12 residues long. The CDR3: CASSYRVYEQYF. CDR3 DNA: TGTGCCAGCTCGTACAGGGTCTACGAGCAGTACTTC.

This sequence joins TRBV18 and TRBJ2-3, with TRBD2 matching 11 bases. V dropped 3 bases and J dropped 6; count of bases not matched to a gene: 8. Germline assignment: CDR1 KGHSH and CDR2 LQKENI. This CDR3 has 16 residues. CDR3 residues: CASSPYSGRATDTQYF. Written as DNA, the CDR3 is TGTGCCAGCTCACCTTATAGCGGGAGGGCCACGGATACGCAGTATTTT.

The genes are TRBV7-8 and TRBJ2-3, with 7 positions matching TRBD1. Germline V gene data show CDR1 as SGHVS and CDR2 as FQNEAQ. This CDR3 is 16 amino acids long. V was pared by 0 bases and J by 5 bases, with 8 bases of the junction left unmatched. The CDR3 region has the DNA TGTGCCAGCAGCTTAGCGCTGGCAGGGGGTGAAGATACGCAGTATTTT. Encoded protein: CASSLALAGGEDTQYF.

The chain uses TRBV7-9 and TRBJ2-7, with 11 bases identical to TRBD1. CDR3 length: 15 amino acids. V was pared by 1 base and J by 5 bases, with 4 bases of the junction left unmatched. CDR1 is SEHNR, CDR2 FQNEAQ, per germline (reference sequence). CDR3 region: CASSLGTGGLDEQYF. CDR3 DNA: TGTGCCAGCAGCTTAGGGACAGGGGGCCTCGACGAGCAGTACTTC.

This clone came up a few times. CDR3 amino acids: CAITTGLGTDTQYF. As DNA, the CDR3 is TGTGCCATCACTACGGGACTAGGCACAGATACGCAGTATTTT. V is TRBV10-3 and J is TRBJ2-3; the match to TRBD2 covers 8 bases. Germline trimming cut 7 bases from V and 1 base from J; bases unmatched to any gene: 4. This CDR3 comprises 14 residues. Germline lookup yields CDR1 ENHRY and CDR2 SYGVKD.

The CDR3 protein is CASSKGTGDHSNQPQHF. CDR3 coding DNA: TGTGCCAGCAGCAAGGGCACAGGTGATCATAGCAATCAGCCCCAGCATTTT. The chain joins TRBV7-9 to TRBJ1-5; maybe TRBD1 (5 bases). V lost 5 bases, J lost 0 bases, and 17 bases lay in between. Germline CDR1 SEHNR, CDR2 FQNEAQ (reference sequence). The CDR3 is made up of 17 amino acids.

This chain links TRBV28 with TRBJ2-7; 7 bases align to TRBD1. Unmatched junction bases numbered 15, after V lost 4 bases and J lost 3 bases. Germline CDR1 reads MDHEN; CDR2 reads SYDVKM. The CDR3 length is 17 residues. The DNA of the CDR3 is TGTGCCAGCAGTTCCCACACGAACAGGGGCATCGACTACGAGCAGTACTTC. Residues: CASSSHTNRGIDYEQYF. The whole variable domain, remainder taken from reference TRBV28 and TRBJ2-7, is DVKVTQSSRYLVKRTGEKVFLECVQDMDHENMFWYRQDPGLGLRLIYFSYDVKMKEKGDIPEGYSVSREKKERFSLILESASTNQTSMYLCASSSHTNRGIDYEQYFGPGTRLTVT.